Presented here are 10 T cell receptor beta chains from one specimen sequenced in a study of blood T cells in healthy people across ages. For the second PCR, which ran for roughly 6 to 11 cycles, a sample-barcoded 5' primer and a J-beta primer mix were used. TCRdb reanalysed the 5' RACE reads using MiXCR and keeps one entry per CDR3 protein. The sample lists 780,000 or so distinct CDR3 sequences; 56% were seen once. The sample was blood. The receptors here all came from a man aged 40-50 years in good health.

The chain joins TRBV29-1 to TRBJ2-7, with 8 positions matching TRBD2. J gave up 3 bases and V 4 bases, and 8 bases lay outside the gene matches. The CDR3 is 14 residues long. In germline, CDR1 is SQVTM, CDR2 ANQGSEA. The CDR3 sequence is CSVVVRGGFYEQYF. In nucleotides, the CDR3 is TGCAGCGTTGTCGTCCGGGGGGGGTTCTACGAGCAGTACTTC.

CDR3 DNA sequence: TGCGCCAGCAGCTTATCAGGGGCCCTAAATAATTCACCCCTCCACTTT. This gives the protein CASSLSGALNNSPLHF. The chain is built from TRBV5-1 and TRBJ1-6; a weak D match, TRBD1 (6 bases). Germline lookup yields CDR1 SGHRS and CDR2 YFSETQ. CDR3 length: 16 amino acids. V was cut by 2 bases and J by 5 bases, with 14 bases left in between.

The V call is TRBV7-8, the J call TRBJ1-4; D is unclear. This CDR3 spans 16 amino acids. The germline V gene has CDR1 SGHVS and CDR2 FQNEAQ. Trimming stripped 8 bases from V and 7 bases from J, with 23 bases between. The CDR3 nucleotides are TGTGCCAGCTTGCGAGGAAGTACCAGGCGGAGTGAAAAACTGTTTTTT. As protein: CASLRGSTRRSEKLFF.

This clonotype has more than one count but fewer than ten. The chain is built from TRBV12-3 or TRBV12-4 and TRBJ2-5, with 8 bases that match TRBD2. This CDR3 spans 14 amino acids. Unmatched junction bases numbered 5, after V lost 6 bases and J lost 2 bases. The CDR3 DNA sequence: TGTGCCAGCAGCCTTAGCGGGATTCAAGAGACCCAGTACTTC. Protein product: CASSLSGIQETQYF.

This clonotype was detected a few times. The rearrangement joins TRBV10-3 to TRBJ2-1; weak D call: TRBD1 (5 bases). Germline-derived CDR1 and CDR2 are ENHRY and SYGVKD. This CDR3 is built from 17 residues. V lost 0 bases, J lost 6 bases, and 18 bases lay in between. CDR3 sequence reads: CAISESRSGSGPNEQFF. The CDR3 DNA is TGTGCCATCAGTGAGTCGAGATCAGGGTCCGGTCCCAATGAGCAGTTCTTC.

The rearrangement uses TRBV28 and TRBJ2-7, with 8 bases lining up with TRBD1. In germline, CDR1 is MDHEN, CDR2 SYDVKM. Trimming removed 5 bases from V and 5 bases from J; junction bases left unmatched: 11. The CDR3 loop spans 15 amino acids. As DNA, the CDR3 is TGTGCCAGCAGTGGGGTTAGGACAGGGTCCGACGAGCAGTACTTC. Translation: CASSGVRTGSDEQYF.

As regards this clonotype: A much larger clone sits a single nucleotide away, making a read error possible. This chain uses TRBV7-2 with TRBJ2-1, with D unclear. The tail of the sequence fits TRBJ2-7 better, so the J call may be wrong. There are 15 residues in the CDR3. Germline-derived CDR1 and CDR2 are SGHTA and FQGNSA. CDR3: CASSLRPDSNNEQYF. The CDR3, as DNA: TGTGCCAGCAGCTTACGCCCAGACTCGAACAATGAGCAGTACTTC.

For this clonotype: A much larger clone lies one base from this, so it may be a read error. The CDR3: CASGLSTTGDAQYF. CDR3 DNA: TGTGCCAGCGGTTTATCCACGACAGGGGATGCCCAGTACTTC. The chain couples TRBV12-3 or TRBV12-4 to TRBJ2-5; TRBD1 aligns across 8 bases. The CDR3 is 14 amino acids.

The chain couples TRBV4-1 to TRBJ2-3; TRBD1 matches 7 bases. Losses at the gene ends were 5 bases for V and 2 bases for J; bases not matched to a gene: 10. Germline V gives CDR1 MGHRA, CDR2 YSYEKL. The CDR3 extends over 16 amino acids. CDR3 sequence (DNA): TGCGCCAGCAGCTTACGACAGGGAGACTCCACAGATACGCAGTATTTT. It yields the protein CASSLRQGDSTDTQYF.

This chain joins TRBV6-5 and TRBJ1-1; 7 positions agree with TRBD1. The germline gives CDR1 MNHEY, CDR2 SVGAGI. The ends lost 5 bases at V and 5 bases at J; junction bases unmatched: 8. The CDR3 loop spans 14 amino acids. The CDR3 loop reads CASSLTGAVTEAFF. For the CDR3, the DNA is TGTGCCAGCAGTCTAACAGGGGCGGTTACTGAAGCTTTCTTT.